What follows are 15 T cell receptor beta chains derived from one specimen sequenced in a study of shared clonotypes between healthy human individuals. Libraries were prepared by immunoSEQ multiplex PCR; TCRdb keeps only in-frame clonotypes and omits some of them. The repertoire holds hundreds of thousands of clones, with around three quarters as singletons. The sample was PBMCs. Receptors originate from a woman aged 40 to 50 in good health. Some clones in this sample may be carry-over from other donors' samples.

The chain joins TRBV7-8 to TRBJ1-3; D remains unclear. The V gene lost 0 bases and the J gene lost 4 bases, with 4 bases spanning the gap. The V gene's germline CDR1 is SGHVS and CDR2 FQNEAQ. The CDR3 runs to 13 residues. CDR3 in amino acids: CASSLAGGNTIYF. In DNA, the CDR3 is TGTGCCAGCAGCTTAGCCGGGGGAAACACCATATATTTT.

The chain links TRBV7-3 to TRBJ2-1; 9 bases align to TRBD1. This CDR3 is built from 14 residues. Trimming cost V 4 bases and J 12 bases; bases outside gene matches: 10. Germline V gene sequence: CDR1 SGHTA, CDR2 FQGTGA. The CDR3 bases are TGTGCCAGCAGCTCCCTCGGACAGGGGTCTGTGCAGTTCTTC. It is translated as CASSSLGQGSVQFF.

This clone was observed a handful of times. V and J are TRBV30 and TRBJ2-7; no definite D call. This CDR3 is built from 12 residues. From germline, CDR1 is GTSNPN and CDR2 SVGIG (reference sequence). V shed 4 bases and J shed 4 bases, with 11 bases lying between them. The DNA for the CDR3 is TGTGCCTGGAAGGCCCGGGCTTACGAGCAGTACTTC. Amino acid sequence: CAWKARAYEQYF.

The rearrangement uses TRBV5-4 and TRBJ2-1; 7 bases agree with TRBD2. CDR3 length equals 13 residues. Per the germline V gene, CDR1 is SGHNT and CDR2 is YYREEE (reference sequence). Trimming removed 5 bases from V and 8 bases from J; junction bases left unmatched: 7. DNA of the CDR3: TGTGCCAGCAGGAGGACTAGTTCCTATGAGCAGTTCTTC. It encodes CASRRTSSYEQFF.

Points on this clone: With only one base between it and a far larger clone, this is likely a read error. Other DNA sequences in the same sample also yield this CDR3. This chain links TRBV30 with TRBJ1-1; D may be TRBD1 (6 bases). V lost 3 bases and J lost 8, with 13 bases in between. Looked up from germline, CDR1 is GTSNPN and CDR2 is SVGIG (reference sequence). The CDR3 consists of 12 residues. The CDR3 bases are TGTGCCTGGAGCGTCGGGGGCCTCGAAGCTTTCTTT. Its translation: CAWSVGGLEAFF. Filled out from reference TRBV30 and TRBJ1-1, the complete variable domain reads SQTIHQWPATLVQPVGSPLSLECTVEGTSNPNLYWYRQAAGRGLQLLFYSVGIGQISSEVPQNLSASRPQDRQFILSSKKLLLSDSGFYLCAWSVGGLEAFFGQGTRLTVV.

The chain is built from TRBV7-2 and TRBJ2-1; TRBD2 agrees at 13 bases. Germline V gives CDR1 SGHTA, CDR2 FQGNSA. The CDR3 covers 15 residues. The trim removed 3 bases at V and 10 bases at J, leaving 6 bases unmatched. The CDR3, as DNA: TGTGCCAGCAGCTTCTTCGGACTAGCGGGAGACGAGCAGTTCTTC. Translating gives CASSFFGLAGDEQFF. Full variable domain (rest looked up from reference TRBV7-2 and TRBJ2-1): GAGVSQSPSNKVTEKGKDVELRCDPISGHTALYWYRQSLGQGLEFLIYFQGNSAPDKSGLPSDRFSAERTGGSVSTLTIQRTQQEDSAVYLCASSFFGLAGDEQFFGPGTRLTVL.

The chain uses TRBV11-2 and TRBJ2-1; 10 bases line up with TRBD2. Germline CDR1 SGHAT, CDR2 FQNNGV. CDR3 length equals 13 residues. The V segment lost 1 base and the J segment 13 bases; nucleotides outside the gene matches: 4. The CDR3 DNA follows: TGTGCCAGCAGCTTAGGTACTAGCGGGAATCAGTTCTTC. It is translated as CASSLGTSGNQFF.

Only a few counts were recorded for this clone. This chain links TRBV5-1 with TRBJ2-7; D not certain. Germline assignment: CDR1 SGHRS and CDR2 YFSETQ. The CDR3 consists of 14 residues. V lost 0 bases and J lost 2, with 9 bases in between. The CDR3 nucleotides are TGCGCCAGCAGCTTGGAGGCGTTCCCCTACGAGCAGTACTTC. This encodes CASSLEAFPYEQYF.

This clone was detected only once. The chain joins TRBV28 to TRBJ2-7; D is unresolved. The CDR3 has 15 residues. Germline values: CDR1 MDHEN, CDR2 SYDVKM. Trimming removed 2 bases from V and 3 bases from J, with 14 bases in between. The CDR3 bases are TGTGCCAGCAGTTTAGGAAGGGCCTTGGACTACGAGCAGTACTTC. It encodes CASSLGRALDYEQYF.

The chain links TRBV6-1 to TRBJ1-1; weak D call: TRBD1 (6 bases). The CDR3 sequence is 14 residues long. CDR1 and CDR2 from the germline V gene are MNHNS and SASEGT. V lost 2 bases, J lost 3 bases, and 10 bases lay in between. The CDR3 sequence is CASSEMEGDTEAFF. The CDR3 coding sequence is TGTGCCAGCAGTGAAATGGAGGGGGACACTGAAGCTTTCTTT.

This clone has more than one count but fewer than ten. The gene calls are TRBV5-1 and TRBJ2-5; D assignment may be TRBD1 or TRBD2 (5 bases each). V was clipped by 4 bases and J by 1 base, with 11 bases between them. Germline CDR1 SGHRS, CDR2 YFSETQ. This CDR3 comprises 14 residues. The CDR3 sequence is CASSRGPAQETQYF. As DNA, the CDR3 is TGCGCCAGCAGCCGGGGACCAGCCCAAGAGACCCAGTACTTC.

This chain links TRBV5-6 with TRBJ1-1; the D gene is possibly TRBD1 (5 bases). Trimming removed 1 base at V and 3 bases at J, with 19 bases between. The CDR3 consists of 17 residues. The germline gives CDR1 SGHDT, CDR2 YYEEEE. CDR3 nucleotide sequence: TGTGCCAGCAGCTTGTACGGGGGTTATACATCGGACACTGAAGCTTTCTTT. Its translation: CASSLYGGYTSDTEAFF.

With respect to this clone: Distinct nucleotide sequences in the sample also encode this CDR3. The rearrangement links TRBV9 to TRBJ2-3, with D possibly being TRBD2 (5 bases). Germline values: CDR1 SGDLS, CDR2 YYNGEE. The germline V and J ends were trimmed by 0 bases and 4 bases, with 9 bases remaining between them. This CDR3 has 14 residues. The CDR3 spells CASSVGGRADTQYF. The DNA of the CDR3 is TGTGCCAGCAGCGTAGGCGGGCGGGCAGATACGCAGTATTTT.

The chain recombines TRBV6-1 with TRBJ2-7; TRBD1 agrees at 10 bases. The CDR3 length is 15 residues. J lost 5 bases, V lost 6 bases, and 10 bases had no gene match. Germline V gene sequence: CDR1 MNHNS, CDR2 SASEGT. The DNA of the CDR3 is TGTGCCAGCAGCCGATCCGGGACAGGGGCCCACGAGCAGTACTTC. Protein sequence: CASSRSGTGAHEQYF.

A remark on this clone: A much larger clone differs by one base, so this may be a read error. The chain joins TRBV10-3 to TRBJ1-1; 9 bases are shared with TRBD1. The trim removed 6 bases at V and 4 bases at J, leaving 9 bases unmatched. Germline values: CDR1 ENHRY, CDR2 SYGVKD. The CDR3 contains 15 residues. The CDR3 sequence is CAIRGTGGPGTEAFF. DNA for the CDR3: TGTGCCATCAGGGGAACAGGGGGCCCAGGCACTGAAGCTTTCTTT.